One sample yielded the 7 T cell receptor beta chains listed below, sequenced in a study of cytotoxic CD8 clonotypes in ibrutinib-treated CLL. Sequenced by immunoSEQ multiplex PCR; TCRdb stores in-frame clones only, minus some. The sample holds over 250,000 clones, approximately 79% seen once. Sequencing was performed on PBMCs, taken at disease progression, from a patient treated with ibrutinib. These receptors all stem from a human donor with chronic lymphocytic leukemia.

The genes are TRBV28 and TRBJ1-5; no clear D gene. Germline lookup yields CDR1 MDHEN and CDR2 SYDVKM. This CDR3 spans 16 amino acids. Trimming shortened V by 5 bases and J by 7 bases, and 21 bases separated the two germline ends. The CDR3 spells CASSSITPPAGQPQHF. In nucleotides, the CDR3 is TGTGCCAGCAGTAGTATAACCCCCCCGGCCGGGCAGCCCCAGCATTTT.

The chain carries TRBV2 and TRBJ2-3, with D uncertain. Germline values: CDR1 SNHLY, CDR2 FYNNEI. The CDR3 totals 14 residues. V dropped 3 bases and J dropped 8 bases, with 15 bases sitting between them. This CDR3 is CASSDRSAASTQYF. Written as DNA, the CDR3 is TGTGCCAGCAGTGACAGGAGTGCGGCGAGTACGCAGTATTTT.

The chain recombines TRBV10-1 with TRBJ2-1, with TRBD1 matching 8 bases. The germline gives CDR1 WNHNN, CDR2 SYGVQD (reference sequence). The CDR3 runs 14 residues. The V and J ends lost 5 bases and 8 bases, in that order; junction bases with no gene match: 8. The CDR3: CASSRGQGRYEQFF. The CDR3 bases are TGCGCCAGCAGTCGAGGACAGGGCCGATATGAGCAGTTCTTC.

The chain carries TRBV28 and TRBJ2-6; D gene uncertain. The V gene lost 7 bases and the J gene lost 0 bases, with 7 bases spanning the gap. This CDR3 is 14 amino acids long. Germline assignment: CDR1 MDHEN and CDR2 SYDVKM. CDR3 sequence reads: CASTEVSGANVLTF. Written as DNA, the CDR3 is TGTGCCAGCACCGAGGTCTCTGGGGCCAACGTCCTGACTTTC.

The sample holds a few counts of this clone. This chain links TRBV6-1 with TRBJ1-2, with 7 bases identical to TRBD1. Looked up from germline, CDR1 is MNHNS and CDR2 is SASEGT. J lost 2 bases, V lost 10 bases, and 10 bases had no gene match. The CDR3 length is 14 residues. The CDR3 spells CATPQGPVNYGYTF. The CDR3 DNA is TGTGCCACACCACAGGGGCCCGTGAACTATGGCTACACCTTC.

The chain is built from TRBV4-1 and TRBJ2-7; tentatively, D is TRBD1 or TRBD2 (6 bases each). Germline values: CDR1 MGHRA, CDR2 YSYEKL. The CDR3 totals 15 residues. V was clipped by 2 bases and J by 4 bases, with 15 bases between them. This CDR3 is CASSQSRGVLYEQYF. In DNA form, the CDR3 reads TGCGCCAGCAGCCAATCTAGGGGGGTTTTGTACGAGCAGTACTTC.

This clone was recorded once. The J gene is TRBJ1-1, the V gene TRBV7-6; D is perhaps TRBD1 (6 bases). The V gene's germline CDR1 is SGHVS and CDR2 FNYEAQ. V was clipped by 1 base and J by 5 bases, with 8 bases between them. CDR3 size: 13 residues. CDR3 residues: CASSLEQGTEAFF. The CDR3, as DNA: TGTGCCAGCAGCTTAGAACAGGGAACTGAAGCTTTCTTT.